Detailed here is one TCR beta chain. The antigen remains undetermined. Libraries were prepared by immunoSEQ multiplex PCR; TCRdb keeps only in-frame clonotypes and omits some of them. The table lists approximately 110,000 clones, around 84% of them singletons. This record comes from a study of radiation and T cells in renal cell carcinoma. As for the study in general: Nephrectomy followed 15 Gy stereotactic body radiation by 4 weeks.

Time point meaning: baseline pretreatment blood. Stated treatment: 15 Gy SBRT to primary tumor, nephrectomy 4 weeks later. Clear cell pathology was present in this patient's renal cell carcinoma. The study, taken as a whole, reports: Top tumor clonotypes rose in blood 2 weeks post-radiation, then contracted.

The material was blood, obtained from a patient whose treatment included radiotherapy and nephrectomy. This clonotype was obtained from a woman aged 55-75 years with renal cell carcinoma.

CDR3 bases: TGTGCCACCAGTAACCTTGGGCCAGCGGGGTTGCGATACAATGAGCAGTTCTTC. Translation gives CATSNLGPAGLRYNEQFF. The rearrangement uses TRBV15 and TRBJ2-1; TRBD2 matches at 7 bases. The CDR3 totals 18 residues. Germline V gene sequence: CDR1 LNHNV, CDR2 YYDKDF (reference sequence). The trim removed 6 bases at V and 4 bases at J, leaving 18 bases unmatched.